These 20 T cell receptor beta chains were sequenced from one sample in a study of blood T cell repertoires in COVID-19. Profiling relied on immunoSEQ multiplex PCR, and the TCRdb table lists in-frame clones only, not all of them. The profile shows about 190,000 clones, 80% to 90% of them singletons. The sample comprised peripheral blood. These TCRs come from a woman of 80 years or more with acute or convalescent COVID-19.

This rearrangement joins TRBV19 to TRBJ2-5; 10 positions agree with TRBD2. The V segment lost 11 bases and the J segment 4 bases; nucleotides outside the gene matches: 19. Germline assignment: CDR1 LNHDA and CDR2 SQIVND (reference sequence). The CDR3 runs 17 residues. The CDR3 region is CASRTSGINSGLETQYF. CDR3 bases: TGTGCCTCCAGAACTAGCGGGATAAATTCAGGGTTAGAGACCCAGTACTTC.

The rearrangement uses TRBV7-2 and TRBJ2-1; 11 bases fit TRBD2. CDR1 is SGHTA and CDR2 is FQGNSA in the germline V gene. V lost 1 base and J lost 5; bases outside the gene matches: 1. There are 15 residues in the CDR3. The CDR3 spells CASSLVAGGNNEQFF. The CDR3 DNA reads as TGTGCCAGCAGCTTAGTAGCGGGAGGGAACAATGAGCAGTTCTTC.

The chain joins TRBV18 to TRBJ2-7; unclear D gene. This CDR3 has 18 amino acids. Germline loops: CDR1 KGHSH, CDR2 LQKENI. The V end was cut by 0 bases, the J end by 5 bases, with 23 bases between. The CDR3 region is CASSPPPENRSFFHEQYF. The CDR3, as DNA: TGTGCCAGCTCACCACCCCCGGAGAATCGTAGTTTCTTCCACGAGCAGTACTTC.

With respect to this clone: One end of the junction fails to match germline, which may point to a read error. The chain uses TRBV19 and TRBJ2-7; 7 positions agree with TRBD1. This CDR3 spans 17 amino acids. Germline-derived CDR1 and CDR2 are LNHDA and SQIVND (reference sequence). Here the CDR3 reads CASSNAQGFSLSSEQYF. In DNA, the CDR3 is TGTGCCAGTAGTAACGCACAGGGGTTTAGCCTATCCTCCGAGCAGTACTTC.

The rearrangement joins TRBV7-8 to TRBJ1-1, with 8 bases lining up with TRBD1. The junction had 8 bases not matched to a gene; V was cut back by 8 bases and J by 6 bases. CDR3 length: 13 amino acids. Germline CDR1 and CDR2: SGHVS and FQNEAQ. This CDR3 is CASRRQGFAEAFF. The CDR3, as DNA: TGTGCCAGCCGAAGACAGGGGTTCGCTGAAGCTTTCTTT.

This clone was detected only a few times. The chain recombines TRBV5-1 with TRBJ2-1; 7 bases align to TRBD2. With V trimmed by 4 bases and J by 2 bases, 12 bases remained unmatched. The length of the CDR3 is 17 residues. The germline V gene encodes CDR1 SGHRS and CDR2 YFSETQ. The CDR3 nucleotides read TGCGCCAGCAGCCAGGATGATAGCGGGTTACCCTACAATGAGCAGTTCTTC. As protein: CASSQDDSGLPYNEQFF.

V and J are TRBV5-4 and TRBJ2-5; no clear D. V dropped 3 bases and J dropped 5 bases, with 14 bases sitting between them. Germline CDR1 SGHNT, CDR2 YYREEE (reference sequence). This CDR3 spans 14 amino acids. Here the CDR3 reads CASSWVDDWETQYF. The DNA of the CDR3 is TGTGCCAGCAGCTGGGTCGATGACTGGGAGACCCAGTACTTC.

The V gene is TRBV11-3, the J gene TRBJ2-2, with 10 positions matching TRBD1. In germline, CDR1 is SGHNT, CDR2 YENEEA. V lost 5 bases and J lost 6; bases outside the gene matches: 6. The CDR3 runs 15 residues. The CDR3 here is CASSRRGQGSGELFF. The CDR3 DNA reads TGTGCCAGCAGCCGCAGGGGACAGGGGTCCGGGGAGCTGTTTTTT.

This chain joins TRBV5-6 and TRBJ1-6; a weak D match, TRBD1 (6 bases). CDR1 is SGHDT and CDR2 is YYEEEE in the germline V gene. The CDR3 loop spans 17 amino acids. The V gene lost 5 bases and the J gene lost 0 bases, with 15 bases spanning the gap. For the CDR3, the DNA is TGTGCCAGCAGAGCCGGGACACCGAGCTCCTATAATTCACCCCTCCACTTT. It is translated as CASRAGTPSSYNSPLHF.

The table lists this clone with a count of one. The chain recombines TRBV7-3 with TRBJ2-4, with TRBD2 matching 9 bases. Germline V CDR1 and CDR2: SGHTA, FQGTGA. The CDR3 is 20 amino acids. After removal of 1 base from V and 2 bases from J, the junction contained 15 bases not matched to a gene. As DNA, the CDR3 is TGTGCCAGCAGCTTAAATAAGGCCGAATTAGCGGGAGCATCCAAAAACATTCAGTACTTC. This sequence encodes CASSLNKAELAGASKNIQYF.

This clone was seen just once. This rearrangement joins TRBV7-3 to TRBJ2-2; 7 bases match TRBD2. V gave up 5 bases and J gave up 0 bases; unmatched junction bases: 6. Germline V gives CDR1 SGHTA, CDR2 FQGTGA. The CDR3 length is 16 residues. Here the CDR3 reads CASSLTSASNTGELFF. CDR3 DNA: TGTGCCAGCAGCCTCACTAGCGCTTCGAACACCGGGGAGCTGTTTTTT.

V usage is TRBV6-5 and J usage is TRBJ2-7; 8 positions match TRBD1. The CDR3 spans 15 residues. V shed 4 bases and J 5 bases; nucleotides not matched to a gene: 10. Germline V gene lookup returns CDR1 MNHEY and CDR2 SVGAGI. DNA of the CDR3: TGTGCCAGCAGTTCCCGAAGGACAGGGATGGACGAGCAGTACTTC. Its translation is CASSSRRTGMDEQYF.

CDR3 region: CASSQGTGISNYGYTF. CDR3 in DNA: TGTGCCAGCAGCCAGGGGACAGGGATTTCTAACTATGGCTACACCTTC. The chain is built from TRBV3-1 (or the pseudogene TRBV3-2) and TRBJ1-2, with 9 bases matching TRBD1. CDR3 length equals 16 residues. Per germline, CDR1 LGHDT and CDR2 YNNKEL (reference sequence). Unmatched junction bases numbered 5, after V lost 3 bases and J lost 0 bases.

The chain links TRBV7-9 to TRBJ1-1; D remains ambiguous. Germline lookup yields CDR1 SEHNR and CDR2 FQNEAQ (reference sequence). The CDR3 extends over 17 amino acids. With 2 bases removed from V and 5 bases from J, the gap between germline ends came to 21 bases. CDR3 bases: TGTGCCAGCAGCTTAATGCGCCGGGGAGAAGGTCGAACTGAAGCTTTCTTT. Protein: CASSLMRRGEGRTEAFF.

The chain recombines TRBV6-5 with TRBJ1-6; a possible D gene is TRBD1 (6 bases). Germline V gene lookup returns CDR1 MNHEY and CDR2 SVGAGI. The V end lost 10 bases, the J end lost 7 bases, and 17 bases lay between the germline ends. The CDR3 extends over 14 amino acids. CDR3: CATLMGALNSPLHF. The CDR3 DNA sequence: TGTGCCACCTTGATGGGGGCTCTGAATTCACCCCTCCACTTT.

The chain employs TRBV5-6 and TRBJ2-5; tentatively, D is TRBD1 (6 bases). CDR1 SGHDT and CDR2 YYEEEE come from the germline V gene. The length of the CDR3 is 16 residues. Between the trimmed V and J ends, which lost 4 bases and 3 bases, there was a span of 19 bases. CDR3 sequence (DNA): TGTGCCAGCAGCCCTCCCTTAGGGGACACCAAAGAGACCCAGTACTTC. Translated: CASSPPLGDTKETQYF.

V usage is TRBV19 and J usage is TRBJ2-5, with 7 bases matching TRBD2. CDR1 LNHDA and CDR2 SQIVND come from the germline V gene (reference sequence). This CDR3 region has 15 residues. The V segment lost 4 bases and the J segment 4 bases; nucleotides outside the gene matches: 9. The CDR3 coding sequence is TGTGCCAGTAGTAAAGGAGCGGGATTGTCAGAGACCCAGTACTTC. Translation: CASSKGAGLSETQYF.

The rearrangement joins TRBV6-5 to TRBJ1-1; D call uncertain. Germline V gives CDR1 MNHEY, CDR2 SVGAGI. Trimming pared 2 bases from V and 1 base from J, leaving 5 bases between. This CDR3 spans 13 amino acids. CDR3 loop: CASSYEGNTEAFF. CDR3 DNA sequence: TGTGCCAGCAGTTACGAGGGGAACACTGAAGCTTTCTTT.

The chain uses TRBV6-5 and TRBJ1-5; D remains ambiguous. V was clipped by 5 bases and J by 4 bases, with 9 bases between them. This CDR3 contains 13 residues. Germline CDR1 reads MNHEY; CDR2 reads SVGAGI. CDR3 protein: CASSPMRNQPQHF. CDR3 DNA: TGTGCCAGCAGTCCTATGCGGAATCAGCCCCAGCATTTT.

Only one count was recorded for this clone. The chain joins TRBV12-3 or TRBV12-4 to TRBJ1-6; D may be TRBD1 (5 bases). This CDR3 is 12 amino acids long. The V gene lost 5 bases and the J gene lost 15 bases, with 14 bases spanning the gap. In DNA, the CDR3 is TGTGCCAGCAGTCAGGGTACAGTTGACCTCCACTTT. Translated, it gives CASSQGTVDLHF.